This T cell receptor (beta chain) emerged from a study of long-term antiretroviral therapy in people with HIV. The samples, holding about 0.9-11 million cryopreserved PBMC, were thawed before DNA extraction was carried out. This clone was observed a single time. What it binds is unknown. The CDR3 is 15 residues long. The V and J ends lost 5 bases and 0 bases respectively, with 11 bases between them. From germline, CDR1 is GTSNPN and CDR2 SVGIG (reference sequence). General study findings and limits: Pre-ART expanded clones dominated the repertoire at every time point. Controls had broader CDR3 length ranges than HIV repertoires did.

At survey level, the immunoSEQ assay was run in its v3.0 version. Method: immunoSEQ multiplex PCR; TCRdb's copy keeps in-frame clones and lacks some. The sample consists of tens of thousands of clones, almost 90% of them appearing once. The receptor was derived from a man in his thirties or forties with HIV. The chain combines TRBV30 with TRBJ2-6; D is undetermined. The material sequenced was unsorted PBMCs, taken around 4.5 years after starting antiretroviral therapy. The DNA for the CDR3 is TGTGCCTGGGAGCACCCAGTCTCTGGGGCCAACGTCCTGACTTTC. This encodes CAWEHPVSGANVLTF.